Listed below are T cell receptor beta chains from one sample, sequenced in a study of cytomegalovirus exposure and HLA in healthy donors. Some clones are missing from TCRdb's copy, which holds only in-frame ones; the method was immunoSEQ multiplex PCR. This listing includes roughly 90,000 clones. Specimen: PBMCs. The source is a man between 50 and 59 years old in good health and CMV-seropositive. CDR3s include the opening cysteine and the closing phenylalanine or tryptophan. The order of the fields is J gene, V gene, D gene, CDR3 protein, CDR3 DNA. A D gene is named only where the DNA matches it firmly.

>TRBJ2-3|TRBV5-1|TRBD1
CASSSYPGTGRTDTQYF
TGCGCCAGCAGCTCCTACCCTGGGACAGGGCGCACAGATACGCAGTATTTT
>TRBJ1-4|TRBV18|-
CASSPGRGTEKLFF
TGTGCCAGCTCACCGGGCCGGGGGACTGAAAAACTGTTTTTT
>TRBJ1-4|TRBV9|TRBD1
CASSGGQRGEKLFF
TGTGCCAGCAGCGGGGGACAGCGAGGGGAAAAACTGTTTTTT
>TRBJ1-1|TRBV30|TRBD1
CAWNSEGAGEAFF
TGTGCCTGGAATTCCGAGGGGGCAGGTGAAGCTTTCTTT
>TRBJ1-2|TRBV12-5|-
CASGFPGGIRGYTF
TGTGCTAGTGGTTTCCCCGGGGGGATCAGGGGCTACACCTTC
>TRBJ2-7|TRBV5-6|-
CASSPGGRSYEQYF
TGTGCCAGCAGCCCCGGGGGTCGCTCCTACGAGCAGTACTTC
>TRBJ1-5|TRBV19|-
CASSPADKFLGQPQHF
TGTGCCAGTAGCCCAGCTGACAAATTCCTGGGTCAGCCCCAGCATTTT
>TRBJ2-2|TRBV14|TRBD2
CASSLLAGNTGELFF
TGTGCCAGCAGCTTACTAGCGGGGAACACCGGGGAGCTGTTTTTT
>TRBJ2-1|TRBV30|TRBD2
CARGEPYNEQFF
TGTGCACGGGGGGAACCCTACAATGAGCAGTTCTTC
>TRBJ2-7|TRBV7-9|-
CASSLVGGSYEQYF
TGTGCCAGCAGCTTAGTGGGGGGTTCCTACGAGCAGTACTTC
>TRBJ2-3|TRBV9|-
CASSVDAGDTQYF
TGTGCCAGCAGCGTAGACGCGGGCGATACGCAGTATTTT
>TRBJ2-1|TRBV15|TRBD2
CATSRDLAGSYNEQFF
TGTGCCACCAGCAGAGACCTAGCGGGCTCCTACAATGAGCAGTTCTTC
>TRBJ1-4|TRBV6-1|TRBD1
CASTLAGGGDEKLFF
TGTGCCAGCACCCTAGCAGGGGGCGGTGATGAAAAACTGTTTTTT
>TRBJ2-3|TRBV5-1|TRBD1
CASSQGAGSSTDTQYF
TGCGCCAGCAGCCAGGGGGCGGGATCTAGCACAGATACGCAGTATTTT
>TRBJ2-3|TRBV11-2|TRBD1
CASSSWTGAHTDTQYF
TGTGCCAGCAGCTCTTGGACAGGGGCCCACACAGATACGCAGTATTTT
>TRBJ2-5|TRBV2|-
CASSATSETQYF
TGTGCCAGCAGTGCCACTAGCGAGACCCAGTACTTC
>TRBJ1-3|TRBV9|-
CASSGQSRGNTIYF
TGTGCCAGCAGCGGCCAGTCCAGGGGAAACACCATATATTTT
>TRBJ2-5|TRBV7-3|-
CASSLNPQGETQYF
TGTGCCAGCAGCTTGAACCCCCAGGGAGAGACCCAGTACTTC
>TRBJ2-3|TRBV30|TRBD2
CAWSSLLAGGSDTQYF
TGTGCCTGGAGTAGCCTATTAGCGGGAGGGTCAGATACGCAGTATTTT
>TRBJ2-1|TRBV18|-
CASQVSSYNEQFF
TGTGCCAGCCAGGTGAGCTCCTACAATGAGCAGTTCTTC
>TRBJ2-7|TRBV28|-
CASSSNYEQYF
TGTGCCAGCAGTTCCAACTACGAGCAGTACTTC
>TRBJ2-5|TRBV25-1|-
CASSDGGGRTQYF
TGTGCCAGCAGTGATGGAGGGGGCCGGACCCAGTACTTC
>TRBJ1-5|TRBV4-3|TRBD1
CASSQGTGNAQPQHF
TGCGCCAGCAGCCAGGGGACAGGGAATGCTCAGCCCCAGCATTTT
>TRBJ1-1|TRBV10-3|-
CAISDYRARAFF
TGTGCCATCAGTGACTACAGGGCGAGAGCTTTCTTT
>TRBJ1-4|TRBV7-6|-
CASSLGSGVEKLFF
TGTGCCAGCAGCTTAGGGTCAGGGGTGGAAAAACTGTTTTTT
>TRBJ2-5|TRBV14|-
CASSQDSLGAWGAIGETQYF
TGTGCCAGCAGCCAAGATTCTTTGGGAGCATGGGGAGCTATCGGGGAGACCCAGTACTTC
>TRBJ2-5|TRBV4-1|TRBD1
CATAPGQGMGETQYF
TGCGCCACAGCCCCCGGACAGGGGATGGGAGAGACCCAGTACTTC
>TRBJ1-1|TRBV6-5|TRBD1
CASRSGGVWNTEAFF
TGTGCCAGCAGGTCAGGGGGCGTTTGGAACACTGAAGCTTTCTTT
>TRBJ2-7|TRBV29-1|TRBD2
CSVGSISGRSNEQYF
TGCAGCGTTGGTTCCATTAGCGGGAGAAGCAACGAGCAGTACTTC
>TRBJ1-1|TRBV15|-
CATSSYRDTEAFF
TGTGCCACCAGCAGTTATCGGGACACTGAAGCTTTCTTT
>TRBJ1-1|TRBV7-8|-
CASSLGHNSYTEAFF
TGTGCCAGCAGCTTAGGGCATAATAGCTACACTGAAGCTTTCTTT
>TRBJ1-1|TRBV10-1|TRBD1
CASSEDRGGWTEAFF
TGCGCCAGCAGTGAGGACAGGGGTGGTTGGACTGAAGCTTTCTTT
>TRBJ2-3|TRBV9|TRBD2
CASSEGLAGGRDTQYF
TGTGCCAGCAGCGAGGGCCTAGCGGGAGGGAGGGATACGCAGTATTTT
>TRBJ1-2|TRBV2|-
CASSEDDSYYGYTF
TGTGCCAGCAGTGAGGACGACAGCTACTATGGCTACACCTTC
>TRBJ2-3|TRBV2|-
CASSGGQIRDTQYF
TGTGCCAGCAGTGGGGGACAAATCAGGGATACGCAGTATTTT
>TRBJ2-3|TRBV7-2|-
CASSSRRGDTQYF
TGTGCCAGCAGCTCCAGAAGGGGGGATACGCAGTATTTT
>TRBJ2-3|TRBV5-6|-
CASSSLGRAGLITDTQYF
TGTGCCAGCAGCTCCCTGGGGCGAGCGGGCCTGATCACAGATACGCAGTATTTT
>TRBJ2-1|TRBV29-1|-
CSVPYLSEDEQFF
TGCAGCGTTCCCTACCTTAGCGAGGATGAGCAGTTCTTC
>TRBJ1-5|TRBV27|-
CASWPGNLRQPQHF
TGTGCCAGCTGGCCAGGGAATCTTCGTCAGCCCCAGCATTTT
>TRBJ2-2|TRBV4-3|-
CASSQDRVRASTGELFF
TGCGCCAGCAGCCAAGATCGGGTTCGCGCTAGCACCGGGGAGCTGTTTTTT
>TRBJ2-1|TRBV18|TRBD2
CASSPPQLAGAHEQFF
TGTGCCAGCTCACCACCCCAACTAGCGGGAGCCCACGAGCAGTTCTTC
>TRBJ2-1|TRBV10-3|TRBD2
CAISEGSGRSYNEQFF
TGTGCCATCAGTGAAGGTAGCGGGAGGTCCTACAATGAGCAGTTCTTC
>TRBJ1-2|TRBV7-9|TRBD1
CASSATGVPVSGYTF
TGTGCCAGCAGCGCTACAGGGGTTCCTGTCAGCGGCTACACCTTC
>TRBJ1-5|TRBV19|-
CASKNRVTQPQHF
TGTGCCAGTAAGAACAGGGTAACTCAGCCCCAGCATTTT
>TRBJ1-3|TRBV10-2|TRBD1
CASVPGDSSGNTIYF
TGCGCCAGCGTCCCGGGGGACAGCTCTGGAAACACCATATATTTT
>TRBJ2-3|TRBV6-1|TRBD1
CASLGRGRGDTQYF
TGTGCCAGCCTAGGCAGGGGGCGTGGAGATACGCAGTATTTT
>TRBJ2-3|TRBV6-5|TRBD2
CASSYSPGSGRGYF
TGTGCCAGCAGTTACTCCCCGGGTAGCGGGAGGGGGTATTTT